The 27 T cell receptor beta chains below come from one sample, sequenced in a study of blood T cell repertoires in COVID-19. The protocol was immunoSEQ multiplex PCR, while the TCRdb copy is restricted to in-frame clones and leaves out a portion. The sample holds roughly 250,000 clones, around 83% seen once. The sequencing input was peripheral blood. All receptors derive from a woman in her forties who had recovered from COVID-19.

The CDR3 here is CASSREQNEKLFF. The CDR3 DNA reads TGTGCCAGCAGCCGAGAACAGAATGAAAAACTGTTTTTT. V and J are TRBV7-9 and TRBJ1-4; D gene uncertain. V shed 5 bases and J shed 5 bases, with 9 bases lying between them. CDR3 length: 13 residues. CDR1 SEHNR and CDR2 FQNEAQ come from the germline V gene (reference sequence).

This chain connects TRBV2 to TRBJ1-5; a possible D gene is TRBD1 (6 bases). Trimming took 0 bases from V and 11 from J, leaving 11 bases between them. CDR3 length equals 13 residues. Germline assignment: CDR1 SNHLY and CDR2 FYNNEI. CDR3 protein: CASSEAFDRTQHF. The CDR3 DNA sequence: TGTGCCAGCAGTGAAGCATTCGACAGGACCCAGCATTTT.

J is TRBJ2-7 and V is TRBV20-1, with D possibly matching TRBD1 (5 bases). CDR3 length: 12 residues. From germline, CDR1 is DFQATT and CDR2 SNEGSKA (reference sequence). Trimming removed 3 bases at V and 0 bases at J, with 6 bases between. The CDR3 loop is CSASQGSYEQYF. CDR3 nucleotides: TGCAGTGCTAGTCAGGGCTCCTACGAGCAGTACTTC.

The rearrangement joins TRBV28 to TRBJ2-7, with D perhaps matching TRBD1 (6 bases). Trimming removed 3 bases at V and 0 bases at J, with 18 bases between. This CDR3 is 17 amino acids long. CDR1 and CDR2 (germline): MDHEN, SYDVKM. The chain's CDR3 is CASSLNLRGFSSYEQYF. For the CDR3, the DNA is TGTGCCAGCAGTTTGAACCTGAGGGGGTTTAGCTCCTACGAGCAGTACTTC.

This clone occurred a few times. The chain couples TRBV2 to TRBJ2-7; the D is unclear. V lost 6 bases and J 5 bases, leaving 17 bases between the germline ends. Germline loops: CDR1 SNHLY, CDR2 FYNNEI. This CDR3 contains 14 residues. The CDR3 protein is CASRPRVLVNEQYF. The CDR3 nucleotides are TGTGCCAGCAGGCCTCGAGTGTTAGTCAACGAGCAGTACTTC.

The CDR3 loop reads CASSLERDRVVVSNQPQHF. In nucleotides, the CDR3 is TGCGCCAGCAGCTTGGAGAGAGACAGGGTCGTGGTGAGCAATCAGCCCCAGCATTTT. V gene TRBV5-1 combines with J gene TRBJ1-5, with 7 positions matching TRBD1. Trimming at V came to 0 bases and at J to 1 base, leaving 13 bases not matched to a gene. The CDR3 contains 19 residues. Germline CDR1 reads SGHRS; CDR2 reads YFSETQ.

The chain carries TRBV5-5 and TRBJ1-2; possible D gene TRBD1, 5 bases. This CDR3 has 14 residues. Germline values: CDR1 SGHKS, CDR2 YYEKEE (reference sequence). V lost 0 bases to trimming and J lost 6 bases, with 12 bases between them. For the CDR3, the DNA is TGTGCCAGCAGCTTGGGGGGCGGTACAGATGGCTACACCTTC. This translates into CASSLGGGTDGYTF.

Regarding this clone: The limits of the CDR3 on the DNA are not certain, so only TCRdb's listed CDR3 is given. The chain is built from TRBV9 and TRBJ2-1; no DNA check was done on the table's D call, TRBD1. The V gene's germline CDR1 is SGDLS and CDR2 YYNGEE. The CDR3 has 15 residues if both end residues are counted. CDR3 sequence reads: CASSVAQGISPKLFF.

The rearrangement uses TRBV10-3 and TRBJ2-7, with 7 positions matching TRBD1. V trimming: 4 bases; J trimming: 4 bases; junction bases outside the gene matches: 7. Germline V gene sequence: CDR1 ENHRY, CDR2 SYGVKD. The CDR3 is made up of 14 amino acids. The CDR3 loop is CAISANRGTYEQYF. DNA for the CDR3: TGTGCCATCAGTGCTAACAGGGGCACTTACGAGCAGTACTTC.

The rearrangement joins TRBV24-1 to TRBJ2-7; D unresolved. This CDR3 is 13 amino acids long. Deletions cut 4 bases from V and 0 bases from J, with 6 bases between. Germline V gene data show CDR1 as KGHDR and CDR2 as SFDVKD. The CDR3 sequence is CATSDRYSYEQYF. CDR3 nucleotide sequence: TGTGCCACCAGTGACAGATACTCCTACGAGCAGTACTTC.

V gene TRBV6-1 combines with J gene TRBJ2-7; tentatively, D is TRBD1 (6 bases). The CDR3 totals 13 residues. Germline V gene sequence: CDR1 MNHNS, CDR2 SASEGT. The V and J ends lost 3 bases and 2 bases respectively, with 8 bases between them. The CDR3 reads CASSEWGPYEQYF. Here the CDR3 DNA reads TGTGCCAGCAGTGAGTGGGGGCCCTACGAGCAGTACTTC.

J is TRBJ2-7 and V is TRBV6-5; tentatively, D is TRBD1 (7 bases). The germline V and J ends were trimmed by 2 bases and 2 bases, with 10 bases remaining between them. CDR3 length: 14 residues. From germline, CDR1 is MNHEY and CDR2 SVGAGI. The CDR3 spells CASSYQGGTYEQYF. The CDR3 region has the DNA TGTGCCAGCAGTTACCAGGGGGGAACCTACGAGCAGTACTTC.

Regarding this clone: The same CDR3 also results from other DNA sequences found in this sample. The chain employs TRBV3-1 (or the pseudogene TRBV3-2) and TRBJ2-3; 12 bases agree with TRBD2. The CDR3 covers 17 residues. Trimming cost V 1 base and J 3 bases; bases outside gene matches: 5. The germline gives CDR1 LGHDT, CDR2 YNNKEL (reference sequence). The CDR3 region is CASSQGVTSGGTDTQYF. In DNA form, the CDR3 reads TGTGCCAGCAGCCAAGGAGTGACTAGCGGGGGAACAGATACGCAGTATTTT.

This sequence joins TRBV30 and TRBJ1-4, with D possibly TRBD1 on 6 matching bases. V was pared by 7 bases and J by 10 bases, with 22 bases between. The CDR3 loop spans 14 amino acids. In germline, CDR1 is GTSNPN, CDR2 SVGIG (reference sequence). The CDR3 bases are TGTGCCTCCGCAGGGGCTTTGAATAGTGTAAAACTGTTTTTT. This translates into CASAGALNSVKLFF.

The chain carries TRBV18 and TRBJ2-6; possible D gene TRBD1, 6 bases. Germline V CDR1 and CDR2: KGHSH, LQKENI. The CDR3 spans 20 residues. V was clipped by 2 bases and J by 1 base, with 21 bases between them. DNA for the CDR3: TGTGCCAGCTCACCAAGGACGGACAGCCGTATGATTTCTGGGGCCAACGTCCTGACTTTC. Translation gives CASSPRTDSRMISGANVLTF.

The chain uses TRBV3-1 (or the pseudogene TRBV3-2) and TRBJ2-4, with 7 positions matching TRBD2. The germline gives CDR1 LGHDT, CDR2 YNNKEL (reference sequence). The CDR3 consists of 17 residues. Unmatched junction bases numbered 5, after V lost 0 bases and J lost 0 bases. The CDR3 here is CASSQDPGGLAKNIQYF. CDR3 nucleotide sequence: TGTGCCAGCAGCCAAGATCCGGGGGGATTAGCCAAAAACATTCAGTACTTC.

The chain links TRBV2 to TRBJ2-5; D is unclear. The CDR3 runs to 11 residues. CDR1 and CDR2 (germline): SNHLY, FYNNEI. V lost 7 bases and J 5 bases, leaving 8 bases between the germline ends. DNA for the CDR3: TGTGCCAGCACGAGCCGGGAGACCCAGTACTTC. Its translation is CASTSRETQYF.

This chain links TRBV7-6 with TRBJ2-1, with TRBD2 as a possible D gene (6 bases). This CDR3 region has 15 residues. Germline assignment: CDR1 SGHVS and CDR2 FNYEAQ. Trimming stripped 4 bases from V and 0 bases from J, with 10 bases between. The DNA of the CDR3 is TGTGCCAGCAGCTCTCGGGGGAGCTCCTACAATGAGCAGTTCTTC. Amino acids: CASSSRGSSYNEQFF. Combining the CDR3 with reference TRBV7-6 and TRBJ2-1 gives the whole variable domain GAGVSQSPRYKVTKRGQDVALRCDPISGHVSLYWYRQALGQGPEFLTYFNYEAQQDKSGLPNDRFSAERPEGSISTLTIQRTEQRDSAMYRCASSSRGSSYNEQFFGPGTRLTVL.

This clone appeared once. The chain employs TRBV2 and TRBJ1-4; 8 nucleotides agree with TRBD1. The CDR3 runs to 14 residues. Trimming at V came to 6 bases and at J to 6 bases, leaving 6 bases not matched to a gene. CDR1 and CDR2 (germline): SNHLY, FYNNEI. CDR3 sequence reads: CASRLGQGHEKLFF. In DNA, the CDR3 is TGTGCCAGCAGACTCGGACAGGGACATGAAAAACTGTTTTTT.

This rearrangement joins TRBV28 to TRBJ2-1, with 16 bases fitting TRBD2. Germline lookup yields CDR1 MDHEN and CDR2 SYDVKM. Trimming took 5 bases from V and 8 from J; bases not matched to a gene: 6. The CDR3 is made up of 16 amino acids. The CDR3 protein is CASSPGLAGGYDEQFF. The CDR3 nucleotides read TGTGCCAGCAGTCCGGGACTAGCGGGGGGGTACGATGAGCAGTTCTTC.

The DNA of the CDR3 is TGCAGTGCTAGTTCGCCCGGTAGCAATCAGCCCCAGCATTTT. Its protein is CSASSPGSNQPQHF. The chain uses TRBV20-1 and TRBJ1-5, with D unclear. Between the trimmed V and J ends, which lost 3 bases and 0 bases, there was a span of 9 bases. Per the germline V gene, CDR1 is DFQATT and CDR2 is SNEGSKA (reference sequence). The CDR3 runs to 14 residues.

The J gene is TRBJ1-4, the V gene TRBV21-1; the table's D call TRBD1 went unverified against the DNA. TRBV21-1 is assigned pseudogene status. The CDR3 contains 22 residues. The CDR3, as DNA: TGTGCCAGCAGCAAAGTCGGACAGGGGGGCATCACGGTGGGGCGAACTAATGAAAAACTGTTTTTT. This gives the protein CASSKVGQGGITVGRTNEKLFF.

This chain joins TRBV29-1 and TRBJ2-2; D ambiguous. Trimming took 3 bases from V and 0 from J, leaving 2 bases between them. Looked up from germline, CDR1 is SQVTM and CDR2 is ANQGSEA. The length of the CDR3 is 12 residues. The CDR3 loop is CSVDTNTGELFF. The CDR3 DNA sequence: TGCAGCGTTGATACGAACACCGGGGAGCTGTTTTTT.

In this sample, this clone turned up a few times. J is TRBJ1-6 and V is TRBV7-2; D possibly corresponds to TRBD1 (6 bases). The CDR3 sequence is 15 residues long. V was clipped by 5 bases and J by 2 bases, with 10 bases between them. Germline-derived CDR1 and CDR2 are SGHTA and FQGNSA. CDR3 sequence: CASSAWDTYNSPLHF. CDR3 sequence (DNA): TGTGCCAGCAGCGCCTGGGACACCTATAATTCACCCCTCCACTTT.

This rearrangement joins TRBV3-1 (or the pseudogene TRBV3-2) to TRBJ1-1, with unresolved D. The germline V gene has CDR1 LGHDT and CDR2 YNNKEL (reference sequence). V was cut by 4 bases and J by 5 bases, with 14 bases left in between. The CDR3 consists of 14 residues. CDR3 amino acids: CASSRGPGLTEAFF. The CDR3 coding sequence is TGTGCCAGCAGCCGAGGGCCCGGGCTGACTGAAGCTTTCTTT.

V usage is TRBV6-5 and J usage is TRBJ2-3; 8 nucleotides match TRBD2. Germline CDR1 reads MNHEY; CDR2 reads SVGAGI. Trimming at V came to 7 bases and at J to 9 bases, leaving 12 bases not matched to a gene. The CDR3 has 14 residues. CDR3 bases: TGTGCCAGCAAGGACGATTCGGGACTAGGGACGCAGTATTTT. This codes for CASKDDSGLGTQYF.

The chain recombines TRBV5-1 with TRBJ1-4; D might be TRBD1 (5 bases). Per the germline V gene, CDR1 is SGHRS and CDR2 is YFSETQ. V dropped 2 bases and J dropped 4 bases, with 15 bases sitting between them. The CDR3 runs to 16 residues. The CDR3 loop is CASSLSGVRGNEKLFF. The CDR3 DNA reads as TGCGCCAGCAGCTTATCGGGTGTTAGGGGTAATGAAAAACTGTTTTTT.